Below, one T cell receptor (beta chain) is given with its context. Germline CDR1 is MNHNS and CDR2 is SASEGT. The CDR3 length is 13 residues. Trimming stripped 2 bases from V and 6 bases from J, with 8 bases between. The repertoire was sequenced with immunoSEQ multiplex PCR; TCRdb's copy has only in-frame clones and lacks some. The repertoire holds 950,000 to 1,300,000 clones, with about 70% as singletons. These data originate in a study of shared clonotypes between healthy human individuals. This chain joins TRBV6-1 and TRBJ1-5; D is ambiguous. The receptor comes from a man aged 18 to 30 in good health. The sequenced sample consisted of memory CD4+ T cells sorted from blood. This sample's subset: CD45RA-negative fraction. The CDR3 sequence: CASSEYRGQPQHF. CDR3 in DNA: TGTGCCAGCAGTGAATATCGCGGTCAGCCCCAGCATTTT.